Listed here are 5 T cell receptor beta chains from one sample, sequenced in a study of T cells in localized non-small cell lung cancer. Clones were sequenced by immunoSEQ multiplex PCR, and TCRdb holds only the in-frame ones, with some missing. The sample has 35,000 to 50,000 clones; 75% to 90% are singletons. The sample was peripheral blood, taken before any cancer treatment. The receptors were sampled from a man between 40 and 75 years old with stage I lung adenocarcinoma.

V gene TRBV5-1 combines with J gene TRBJ2-2; TRBD1 matches 9 bases. Germline lookup yields CDR1 SGHRS and CDR2 YFSETQ. Unmatched junction bases numbered 4, after V lost 0 bases and J lost 4 bases. CDR3 length equals 16 residues. DNA of the CDR3: TGCGCCAGCAGCTTGGGGGGACAGGGCAGCACCGGGGAGCTGTTTTTT. Amino acids: CASSLGGQGSTGELFF.

The rearrangement joins TRBV9 to TRBJ1-3; D remains ambiguous. Per the germline V gene, CDR1 is SGDLS and CDR2 is YYNGEE. This CDR3 region has 14 residues. Trimming took off 0 bases at V and 0 bases at J, with 4 bases between the two ends. CDR3 loop: CASSVGYSGNTIYF. The CDR3, as DNA: TGTGCCAGCAGCGTAGGCTACTCTGGAAACACCATATATTTT.

The chain joins TRBV9 to TRBJ2-6, with 12 bases aligning to TRBD2. This CDR3 contains 17 residues. J was trimmed by 4 bases and V by 4 bases; bases with no gene match: 6. Germline CDR1 reads SGDLS; CDR2 reads YYNGEE. The CDR3, as DNA: TGTGCCAGCAGCCCGACTAGCGGGAGCCTCGGGGCCAACGTCCTGACTTTC. Protein sequence: CASSPTSGSLGANVLTF.

CDR3 DNA sequence: TGCGCCAGCAGCCTCCGACTAGCGCAAAGCTCCTACGAGCAGTACTTC. Its protein product is CASSLRLAQSSYEQYF. The chain is built from TRBV5-1 and TRBJ2-7, with 8 bases lining up with TRBD2. The V and J ends lost 4 bases and 0 bases, in that order; junction bases with no gene match: 9. The CDR3 covers 16 residues. Germline CDR1 SGHRS, CDR2 YFSETQ.

This chain uses TRBV5-4 with TRBJ2-3; TRBD1 matches at 10 bases. V dropped 1 base and J dropped 3; count of bases not matched to a gene: 2. Germline values: CDR1 SGHNT, CDR2 YYREEE (reference sequence). The CDR3 is made up of 15 amino acids. The CDR3 coding sequence is TGTGCCAGCAGCTTGAGGACAGGGGGTACAGATACGCAGTATTTT. Its translation: CASSLRTGGTDTQYF.